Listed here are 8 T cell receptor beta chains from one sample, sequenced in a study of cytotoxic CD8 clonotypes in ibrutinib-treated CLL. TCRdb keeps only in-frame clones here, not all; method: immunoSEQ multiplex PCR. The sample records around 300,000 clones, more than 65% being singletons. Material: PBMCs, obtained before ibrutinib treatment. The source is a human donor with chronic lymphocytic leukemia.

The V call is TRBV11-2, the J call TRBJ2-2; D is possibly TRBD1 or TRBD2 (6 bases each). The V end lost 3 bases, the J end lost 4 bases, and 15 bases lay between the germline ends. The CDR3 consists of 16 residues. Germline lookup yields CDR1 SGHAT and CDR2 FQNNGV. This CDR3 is CASSFLWGASTGELFF. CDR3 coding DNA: TGTGCCAGCAGCTTCCTGTGGGGGGCGTCCACCGGGGAGCTGTTTTTT. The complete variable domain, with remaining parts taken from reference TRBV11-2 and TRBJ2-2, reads EAGVAQSPRYKIIEKRQSVAFWCNPISGHATLYWYQQILGQGPKLLIQFQNNGVVDDSQLPKDRFSAERLKGVDSTLKIQPAKLEDSAVYLCASSFLWGASTGELFFGEGSRLTVL.

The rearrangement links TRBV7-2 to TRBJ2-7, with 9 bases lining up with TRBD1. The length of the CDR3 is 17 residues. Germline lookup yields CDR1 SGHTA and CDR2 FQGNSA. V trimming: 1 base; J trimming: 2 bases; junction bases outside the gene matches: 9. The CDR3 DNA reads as TGTGCCAGCAGCTTAGGTGGGTGGGGACAGGGAACCTACGAGCAGTACTTC. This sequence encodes CASSLGGWGQGTYEQYF.

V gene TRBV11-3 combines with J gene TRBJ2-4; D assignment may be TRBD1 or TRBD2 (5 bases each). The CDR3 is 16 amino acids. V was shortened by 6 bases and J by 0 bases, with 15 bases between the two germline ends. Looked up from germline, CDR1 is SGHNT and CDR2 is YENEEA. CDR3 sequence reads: CASSLGTSPAKNIQYF. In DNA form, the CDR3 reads TGTGCCAGCAGTCTTGGGACGTCGCCAGCCAAAAACATTCAGTACTTC.

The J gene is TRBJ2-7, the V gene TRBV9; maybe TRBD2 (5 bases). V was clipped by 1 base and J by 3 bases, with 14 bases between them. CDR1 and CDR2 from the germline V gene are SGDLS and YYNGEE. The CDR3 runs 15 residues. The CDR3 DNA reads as TGTGCCAGCAGCGTACTAGCAATTCCCTTCTACGAGCAGTACTTC. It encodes CASSVLAIPFYEQYF.

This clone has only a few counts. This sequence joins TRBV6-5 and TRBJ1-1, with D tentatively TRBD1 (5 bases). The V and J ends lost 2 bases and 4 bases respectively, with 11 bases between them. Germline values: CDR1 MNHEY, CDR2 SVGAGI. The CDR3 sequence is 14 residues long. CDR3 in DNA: TGTGCCAGCAGTTACAGGTGGGGGAGCACTGAAGCTTTCTTT. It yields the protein CASSYRWGSTEAFF.

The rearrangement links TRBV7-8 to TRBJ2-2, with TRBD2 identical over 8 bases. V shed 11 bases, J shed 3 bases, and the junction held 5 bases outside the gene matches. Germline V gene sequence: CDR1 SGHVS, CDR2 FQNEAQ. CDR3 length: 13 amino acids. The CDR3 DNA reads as TGTGCCGCCGGGACTAGATACACCGGGGAGCTGTTTTTT. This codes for CAAGTRYTGELFF.

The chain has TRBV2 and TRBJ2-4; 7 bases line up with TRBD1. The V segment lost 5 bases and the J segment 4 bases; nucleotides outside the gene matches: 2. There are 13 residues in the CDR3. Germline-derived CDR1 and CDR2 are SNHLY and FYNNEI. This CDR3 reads CASSMGQKNIQYF. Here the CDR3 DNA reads TGTGCCAGCAGTATGGGACAGAAAAACATTCAGTACTTC.

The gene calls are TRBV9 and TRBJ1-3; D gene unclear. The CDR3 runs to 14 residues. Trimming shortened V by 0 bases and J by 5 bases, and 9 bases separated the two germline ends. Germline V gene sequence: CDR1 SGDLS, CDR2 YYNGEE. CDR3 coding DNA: TGTGCCAGCAGCGTAGAAACTTCGAGAAACACCATATATTTT. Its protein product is CASSVETSRNTIYF.